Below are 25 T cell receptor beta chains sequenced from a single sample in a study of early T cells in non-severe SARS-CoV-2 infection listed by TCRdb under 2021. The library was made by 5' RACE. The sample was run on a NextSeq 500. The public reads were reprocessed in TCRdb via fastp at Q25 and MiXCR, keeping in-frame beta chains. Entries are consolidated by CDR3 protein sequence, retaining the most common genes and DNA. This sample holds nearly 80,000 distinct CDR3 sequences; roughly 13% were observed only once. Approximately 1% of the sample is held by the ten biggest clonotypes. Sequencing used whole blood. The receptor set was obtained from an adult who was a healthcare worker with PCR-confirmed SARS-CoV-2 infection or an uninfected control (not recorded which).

CDR3 amino acids: CARPWDSGLYTF. As DNA, the CDR3 is TGTGCCAGGCCCTGGGACTCCGGGTTGTACACCTTC. This chain connects TRBV5-6 to TRBJ1-2; D perhaps matches TRBD1 (5 bases). This CDR3 has 12 amino acids. V was trimmed by 8 bases and J by 11 bases, leaving 19 bases between them. Germline V lookup: CDR1 SGHDT, CDR2 YYEEEE.

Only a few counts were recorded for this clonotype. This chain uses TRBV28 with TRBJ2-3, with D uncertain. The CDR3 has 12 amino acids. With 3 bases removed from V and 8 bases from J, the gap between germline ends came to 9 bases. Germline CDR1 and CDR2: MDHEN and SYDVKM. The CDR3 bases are TGTGCCAGCAGTTTCTCTGTCGGTACGCAGTATTTT. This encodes CASSFSVGTQYF.

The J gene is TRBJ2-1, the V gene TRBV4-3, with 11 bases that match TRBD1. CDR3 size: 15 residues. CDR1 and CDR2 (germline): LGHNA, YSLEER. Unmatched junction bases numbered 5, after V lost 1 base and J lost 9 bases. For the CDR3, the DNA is TGCGCCAGCAGCCAAGTTGGACAGGGGGCGGCTGAGCAGTTCTTC. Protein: CASSQVGQGAAEQFF.

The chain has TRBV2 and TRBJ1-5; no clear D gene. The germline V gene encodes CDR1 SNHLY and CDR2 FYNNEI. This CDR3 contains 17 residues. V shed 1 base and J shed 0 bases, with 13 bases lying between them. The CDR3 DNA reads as TGTGCCAGCAGTGAAGGCGGCATCTCCCCTAGCAATCAGCCCCAGCATTTT. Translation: CASSEGGISPSNQPQHF.

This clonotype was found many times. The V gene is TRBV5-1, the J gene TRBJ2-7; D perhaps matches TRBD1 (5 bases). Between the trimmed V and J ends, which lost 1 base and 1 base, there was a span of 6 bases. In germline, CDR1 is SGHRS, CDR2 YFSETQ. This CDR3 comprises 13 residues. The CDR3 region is CASSLRGSYEQYF. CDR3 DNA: TGCGCCAGCAGCTTGAGGGGTTCCTACGAGCAGTACTTC.

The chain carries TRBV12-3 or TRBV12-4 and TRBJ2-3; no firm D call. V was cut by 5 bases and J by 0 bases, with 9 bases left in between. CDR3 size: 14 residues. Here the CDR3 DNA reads TGTGCCAGCAGTCCCCCGGAAAGCACAGATACGCAGTATTTT. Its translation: CASSPPESTDTQYF.

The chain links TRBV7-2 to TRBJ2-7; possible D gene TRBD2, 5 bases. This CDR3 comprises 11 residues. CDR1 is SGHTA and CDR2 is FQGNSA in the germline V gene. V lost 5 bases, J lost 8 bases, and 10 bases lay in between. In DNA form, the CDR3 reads TGTGCCAGCAGCGCCTCTAGCAAGCAGTACTTC. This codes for CASSASSKQYF.

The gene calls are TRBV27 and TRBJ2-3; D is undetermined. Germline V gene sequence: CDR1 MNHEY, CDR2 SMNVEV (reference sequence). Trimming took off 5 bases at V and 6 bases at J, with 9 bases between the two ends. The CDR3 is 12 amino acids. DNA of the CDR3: TGTGCCAGCAGTCCCCCTGGCGATACGCAGTATTTT. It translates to CASSPPGDTQYF.

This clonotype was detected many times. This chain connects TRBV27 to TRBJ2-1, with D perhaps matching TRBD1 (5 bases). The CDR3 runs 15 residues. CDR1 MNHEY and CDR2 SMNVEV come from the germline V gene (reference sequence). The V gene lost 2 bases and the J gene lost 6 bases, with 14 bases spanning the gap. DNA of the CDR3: TGTGCCAGCAGTTTAACCGCAGGGAACTTCAATGAGCAGTTCTTC. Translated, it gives CASSLTAGNFNEQFF.

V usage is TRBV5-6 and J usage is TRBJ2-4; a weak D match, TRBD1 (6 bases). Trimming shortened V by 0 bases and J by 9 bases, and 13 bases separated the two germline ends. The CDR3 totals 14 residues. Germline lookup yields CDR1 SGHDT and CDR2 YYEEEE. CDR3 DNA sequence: TGTGCCAGCAGCTTGGGGGAACAGGGAAGCATTCAGTACTTC. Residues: CASSLGEQGSIQYF.

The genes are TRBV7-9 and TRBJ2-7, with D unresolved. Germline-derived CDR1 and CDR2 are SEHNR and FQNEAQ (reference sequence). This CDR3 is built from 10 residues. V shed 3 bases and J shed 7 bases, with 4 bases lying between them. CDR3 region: CASSFGEQYF. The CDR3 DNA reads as TGTGCCAGCAGCTTCGGGGAGCAGTACTTC.

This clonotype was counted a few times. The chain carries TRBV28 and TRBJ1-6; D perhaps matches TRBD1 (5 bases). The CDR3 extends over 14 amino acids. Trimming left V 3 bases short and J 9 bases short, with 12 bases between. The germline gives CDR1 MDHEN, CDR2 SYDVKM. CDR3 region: CASSLGGVRSPLHF. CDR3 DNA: TGTGCCAGCAGTTTGGGAGGGGTCCGTTCACCCCTCCACTTT.

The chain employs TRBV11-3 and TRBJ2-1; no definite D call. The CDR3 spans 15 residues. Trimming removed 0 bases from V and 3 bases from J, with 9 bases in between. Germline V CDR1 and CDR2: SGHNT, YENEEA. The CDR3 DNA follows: TGTGCCAGCAGCTTAGATACTGGGGTCTACAATGAGCAGTTCTTC. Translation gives CASSLDTGVYNEQFF. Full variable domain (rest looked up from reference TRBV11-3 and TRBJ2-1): EAGVVQSPRYKIIEKKQPVAFWCNPISGHNTLYWYLQNLGQGPELLIRYENEEAVDDSQLPKDRFSAERLKGVDSTLKIQPAELGDSAVYLCASSLDTGVYNEQFFGPGTRLTVL.

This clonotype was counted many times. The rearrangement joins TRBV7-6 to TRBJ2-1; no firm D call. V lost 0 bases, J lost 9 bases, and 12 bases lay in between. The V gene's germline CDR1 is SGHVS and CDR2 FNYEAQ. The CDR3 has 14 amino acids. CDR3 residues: CASSLALELSEQFF. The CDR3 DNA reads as TGTGCCAGCAGCTTAGCGCTGGAGCTCTCTGAGCAGTTCTTC.

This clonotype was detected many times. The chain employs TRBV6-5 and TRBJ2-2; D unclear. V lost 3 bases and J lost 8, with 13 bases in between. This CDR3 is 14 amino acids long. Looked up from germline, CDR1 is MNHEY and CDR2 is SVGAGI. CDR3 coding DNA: TGTGCCAGCAGTTATCGATCGCAACCGGGGGAGCTGTTTTTT. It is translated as CASSYRSQPGELFF.

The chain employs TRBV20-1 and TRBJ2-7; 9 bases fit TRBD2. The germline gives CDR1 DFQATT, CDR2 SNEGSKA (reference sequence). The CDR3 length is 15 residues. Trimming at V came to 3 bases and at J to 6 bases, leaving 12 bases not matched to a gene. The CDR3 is CSAREPYSGRIEQYF. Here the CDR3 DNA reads TGCAGTGCTAGGGAGCCATATAGCGGGAGAATCGAGCAGTACTTC.

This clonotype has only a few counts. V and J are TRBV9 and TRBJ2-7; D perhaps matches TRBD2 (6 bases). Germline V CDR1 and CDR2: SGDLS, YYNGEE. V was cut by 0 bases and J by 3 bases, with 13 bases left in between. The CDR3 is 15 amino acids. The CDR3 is CASSVAPGRSYEQYF. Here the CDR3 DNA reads TGTGCCAGCAGCGTAGCTCCAGGGAGGAGCTACGAGCAGTACTTC.

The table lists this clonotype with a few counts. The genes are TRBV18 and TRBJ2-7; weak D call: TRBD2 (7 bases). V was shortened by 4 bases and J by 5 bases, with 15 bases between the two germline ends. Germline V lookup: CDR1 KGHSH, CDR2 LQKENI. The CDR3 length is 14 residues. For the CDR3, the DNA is TGTGCCAGCTCACAGGCGGGGGCCCAGGACGAGCAGTACTTC. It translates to CASSQAGAQDEQYF. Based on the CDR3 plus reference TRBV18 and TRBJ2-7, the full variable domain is NAGVMQNPRHLVRRRGQEARLRCSPMKGHSHVYWYRQLPEEGLKFMVYLQKENIIDESGMPKERFSAEFPKEGPSILRIQQVVRGDSAAYFCASSQAGAQDEQYFGPGTRLTVT.

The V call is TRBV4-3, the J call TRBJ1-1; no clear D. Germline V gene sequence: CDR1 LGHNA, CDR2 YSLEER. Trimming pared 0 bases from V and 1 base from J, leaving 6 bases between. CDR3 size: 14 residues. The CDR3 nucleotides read TGCGCCAGCAGCCAAGATACTTGGAACACTGAAGCTTTCTTT. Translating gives CASSQDTWNTEAFF.

The CDR3 bases are TGTGCCAGCAGCTTGGGAGGGGAATCCTACAATGAGCAGTTCTTC. Translation gives CASSLGGESYNEQFF. This chain uses TRBV5-5 with TRBJ2-1; the D gene could be TRBD1 or TRBD2 (5 bases each). The germline CDR1 and CDR2 sequences are SGHKS and YYEKEE (reference sequence). The V end lost 0 bases, the J end lost 1 base, and 8 bases lay between the germline ends. The CDR3 runs 15 residues.

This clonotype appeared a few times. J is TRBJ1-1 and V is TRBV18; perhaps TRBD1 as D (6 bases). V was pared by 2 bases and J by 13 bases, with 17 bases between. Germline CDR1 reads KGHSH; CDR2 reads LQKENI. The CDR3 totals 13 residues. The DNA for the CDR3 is TGTGCCAGCTCACCAACGCCCCAGGGGCTGGTTTTCTTT. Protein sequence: CASSPTPQGLVFF.

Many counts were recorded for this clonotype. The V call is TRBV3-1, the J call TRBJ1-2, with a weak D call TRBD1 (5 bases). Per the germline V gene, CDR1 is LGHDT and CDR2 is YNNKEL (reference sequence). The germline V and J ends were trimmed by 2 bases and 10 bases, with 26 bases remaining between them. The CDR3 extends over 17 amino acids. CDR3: CASSQTPGLRGSLSYTF. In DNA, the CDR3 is TGTGCCAGCAGCCAAACCCCGGGACTTCGAGGGAGTCTGTCCTACACCTTC.

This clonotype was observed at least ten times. DNA for the CDR3: TGTGCCAGCAGTCTCGCGGCGGCCACTCGCTACGAGCAGTACTTC. It codes for CASSLAAATRYEQYF. The rearrangement joins TRBV27 to TRBJ2-7; unclear D gene. Trimming removed 5 bases from V and 3 bases from J, with 17 bases in between. The CDR3 spans 15 residues. Germline loops: CDR1 MNHEY, CDR2 SMNVEV (reference sequence).

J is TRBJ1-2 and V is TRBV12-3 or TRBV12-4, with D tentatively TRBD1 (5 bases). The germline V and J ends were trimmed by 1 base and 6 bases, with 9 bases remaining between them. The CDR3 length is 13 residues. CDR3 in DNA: TGTGCCAGCAGTTTAGGGCAGGGCCATGGCTACACCTTC. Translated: CASSLGQGHGYTF.

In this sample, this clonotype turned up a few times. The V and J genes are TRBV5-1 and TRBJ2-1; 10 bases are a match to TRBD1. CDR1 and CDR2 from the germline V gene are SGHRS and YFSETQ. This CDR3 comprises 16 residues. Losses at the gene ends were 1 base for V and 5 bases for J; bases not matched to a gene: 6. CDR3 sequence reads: CASSLKTGGNNNEQFF. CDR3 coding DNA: TGCGCCAGCAGCTTGAAGACAGGGGGCAACAACAATGAGCAGTTCTTC.